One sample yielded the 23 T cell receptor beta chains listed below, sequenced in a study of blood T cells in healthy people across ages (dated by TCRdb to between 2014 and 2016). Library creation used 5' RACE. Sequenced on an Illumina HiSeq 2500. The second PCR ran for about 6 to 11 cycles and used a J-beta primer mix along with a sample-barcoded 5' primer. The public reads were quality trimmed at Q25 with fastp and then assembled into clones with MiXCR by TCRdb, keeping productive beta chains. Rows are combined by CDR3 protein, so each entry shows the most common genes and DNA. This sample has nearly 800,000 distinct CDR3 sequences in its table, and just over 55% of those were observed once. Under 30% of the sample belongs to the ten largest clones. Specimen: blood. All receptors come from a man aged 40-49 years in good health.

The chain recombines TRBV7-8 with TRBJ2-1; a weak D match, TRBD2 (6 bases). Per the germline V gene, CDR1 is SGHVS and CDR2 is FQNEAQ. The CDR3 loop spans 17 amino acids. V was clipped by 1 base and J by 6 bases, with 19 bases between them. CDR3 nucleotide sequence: TGTGCCAGCAGCTTAGTGGAGTGGCGGGGTGGTGGCAATGAGCAGTTCTTC. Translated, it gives CASSLVEWRGGGNEQFF.

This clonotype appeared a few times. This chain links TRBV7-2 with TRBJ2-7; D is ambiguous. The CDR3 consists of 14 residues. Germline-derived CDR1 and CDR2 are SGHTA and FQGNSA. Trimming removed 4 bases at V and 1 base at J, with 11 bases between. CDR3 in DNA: TGTGCCAGCAGCTATAGGCCAGGTTCCTACGAGCAGTACTTC. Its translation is CASSYRPGSYEQYF.

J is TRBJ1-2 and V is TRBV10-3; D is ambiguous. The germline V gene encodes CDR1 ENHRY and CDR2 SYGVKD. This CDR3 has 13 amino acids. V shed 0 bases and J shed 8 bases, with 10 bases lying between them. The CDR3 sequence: CAISESRGVGYTF. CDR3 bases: TGTGCCATCAGTGAGTCTCGGGGTGTAGGCTACACCTTC.

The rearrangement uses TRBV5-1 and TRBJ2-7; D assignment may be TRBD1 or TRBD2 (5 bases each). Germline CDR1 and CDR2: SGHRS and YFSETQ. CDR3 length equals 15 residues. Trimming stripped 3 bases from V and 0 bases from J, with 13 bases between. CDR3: CASSSALGTSYEQYF. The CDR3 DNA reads TGCGCCAGCAGCTCAGCCCTCGGGACCTCCTACGAGCAGTACTTC.

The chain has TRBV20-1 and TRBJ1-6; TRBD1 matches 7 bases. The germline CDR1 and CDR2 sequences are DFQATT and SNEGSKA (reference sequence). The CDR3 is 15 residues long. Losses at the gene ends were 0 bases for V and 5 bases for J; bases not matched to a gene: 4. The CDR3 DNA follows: TGCAGTGCTAGAGATTACGGGACAGATAATTCACCCCTCCACTTT. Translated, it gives CSARDYGTDNSPLHF.

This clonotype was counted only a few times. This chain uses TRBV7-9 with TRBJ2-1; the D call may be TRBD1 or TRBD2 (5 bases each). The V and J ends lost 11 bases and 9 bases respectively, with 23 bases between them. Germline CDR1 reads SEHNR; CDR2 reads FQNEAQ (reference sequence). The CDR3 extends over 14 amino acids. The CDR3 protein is CAGAVVGELGEQFF. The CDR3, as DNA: TGTGCCGGGGCCGTGGTTGGGGAGCTGGGTGAGCAGTTCTTC.

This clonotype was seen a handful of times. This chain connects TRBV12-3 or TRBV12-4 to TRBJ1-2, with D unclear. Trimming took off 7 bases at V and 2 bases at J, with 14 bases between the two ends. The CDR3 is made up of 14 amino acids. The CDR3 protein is CASNVADRNYGYTF. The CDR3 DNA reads TGTGCCAGCAACGTCGCGGACCGAAACTATGGCTACACCTTC.

The CDR3 here is CASSQPTSGSNTQYF. The CDR3 DNA sequence: TGTGCCAGCAGCCAACCGACTAGCGGATCGAATACGCAGTATTTT. The rearrangement links TRBV11-3 to TRBJ2-3; 9 bases match TRBD2. This CDR3 has 15 residues. V lost 5 bases, J lost 7 bases, and 10 bases stayed unmatched. Looked up from germline, CDR1 is SGHNT and CDR2 is YENEEA.

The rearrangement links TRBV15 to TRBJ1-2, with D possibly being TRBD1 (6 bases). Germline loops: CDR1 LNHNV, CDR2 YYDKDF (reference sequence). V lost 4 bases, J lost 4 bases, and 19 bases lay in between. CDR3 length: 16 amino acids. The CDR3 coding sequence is TGTGCCACCAGCACGGGAGAGGGGGGTTCGGGCTATGGCTACACCTTC. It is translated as CATSTGEGGSGYGYTF.

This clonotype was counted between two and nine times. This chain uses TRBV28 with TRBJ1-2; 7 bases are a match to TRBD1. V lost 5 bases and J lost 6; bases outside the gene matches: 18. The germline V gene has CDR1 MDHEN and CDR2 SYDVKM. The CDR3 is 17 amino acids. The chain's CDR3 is CASSTITPGQATNGYTF. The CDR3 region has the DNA TGTGCCAGCAGTACCATTACCCCTGGACAGGCGACGAATGGCTACACCTTC.

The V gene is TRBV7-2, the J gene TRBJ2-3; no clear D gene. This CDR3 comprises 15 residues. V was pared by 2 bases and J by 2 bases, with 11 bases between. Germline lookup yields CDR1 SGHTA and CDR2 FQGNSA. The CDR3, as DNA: TGTGCCAGCAGCTTAAAAGGGTTCCCCACAGATACGCAGTATTTT. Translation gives CASSLKGFPTDTQYF.

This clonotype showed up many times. Written as DNA, the CDR3 is TGCAGTGCTGCTAGCTCTGGGGCCAACGTCCTGACTTTC. Translation gives CSAASSGANVLTF. The chain joins TRBV20-1 to TRBJ2-6; no clear D. This CDR3 has 13 residues. V was trimmed by 5 bases and J by 0 bases, leaving 5 bases between them. Germline V CDR1 and CDR2: DFQATT, SNEGSKA (reference sequence).

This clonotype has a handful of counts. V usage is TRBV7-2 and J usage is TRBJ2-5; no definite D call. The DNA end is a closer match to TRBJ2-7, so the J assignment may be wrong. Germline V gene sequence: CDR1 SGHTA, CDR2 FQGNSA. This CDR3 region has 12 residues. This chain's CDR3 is CASSLRRYEQYF. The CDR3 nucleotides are TGTGCCAGCAGTCTCCGCCGCTACGAGCAGTACTTC.

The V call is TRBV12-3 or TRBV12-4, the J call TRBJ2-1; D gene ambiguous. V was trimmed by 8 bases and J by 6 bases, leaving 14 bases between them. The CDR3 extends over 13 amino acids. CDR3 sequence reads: CASQSGYSNEQFF. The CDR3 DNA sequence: TGTGCCAGCCAATCTGGCTATTCCAATGAGCAGTTCTTC.

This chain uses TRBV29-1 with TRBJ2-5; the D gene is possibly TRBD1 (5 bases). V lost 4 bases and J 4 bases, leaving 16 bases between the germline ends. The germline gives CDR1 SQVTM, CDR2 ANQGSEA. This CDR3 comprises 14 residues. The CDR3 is CSVVSLPGIETQYF. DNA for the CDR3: TGCAGCGTTGTTTCGTTGCCAGGGATAGAGACCCAGTACTTC. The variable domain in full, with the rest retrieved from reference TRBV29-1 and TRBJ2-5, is SAVISQKPSRDICQRGTSLTIQCQVDSQVTMMFWYRQQPGQSLTLIATANQGSEATYESGFVIDKFPISRPNLTFSTLTVSNMSPEDSSIYLCSVVSLPGIETQYFGPGTRLLVL.

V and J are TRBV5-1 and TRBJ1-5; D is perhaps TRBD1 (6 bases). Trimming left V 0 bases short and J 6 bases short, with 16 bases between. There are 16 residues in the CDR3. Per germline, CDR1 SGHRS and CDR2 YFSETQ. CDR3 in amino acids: CASSLAPGAYGQPQHF. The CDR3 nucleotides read TGCGCCAGCAGCTTGGCCCCAGGGGCCTATGGTCAGCCCCAGCATTTT.

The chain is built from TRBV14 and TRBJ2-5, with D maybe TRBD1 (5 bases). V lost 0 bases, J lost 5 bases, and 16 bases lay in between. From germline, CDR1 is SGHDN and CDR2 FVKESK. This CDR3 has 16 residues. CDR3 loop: CASSQDRDSSRETQYF. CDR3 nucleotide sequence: TGTGCCAGCAGCCAAGATCGCGACAGTTCAAGGGAGACCCAGTACTTC.

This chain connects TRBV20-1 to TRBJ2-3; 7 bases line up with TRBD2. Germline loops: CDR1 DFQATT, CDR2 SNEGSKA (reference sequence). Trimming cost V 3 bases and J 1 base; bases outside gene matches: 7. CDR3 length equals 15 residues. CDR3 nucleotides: TGCAGTGCTAGCCCAGGTAGCGGGCGCACAGATACGCAGTATTTT. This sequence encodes CSASPGSGRTDTQYF.

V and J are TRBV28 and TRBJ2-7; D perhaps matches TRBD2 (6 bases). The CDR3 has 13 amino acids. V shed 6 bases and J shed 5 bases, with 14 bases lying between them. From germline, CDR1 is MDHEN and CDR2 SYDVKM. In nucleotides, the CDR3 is TGTGCCAGCAGAAAAACAGGCGGGAACGAGCAGTACTTC. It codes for CASRKTGGNEQYF.

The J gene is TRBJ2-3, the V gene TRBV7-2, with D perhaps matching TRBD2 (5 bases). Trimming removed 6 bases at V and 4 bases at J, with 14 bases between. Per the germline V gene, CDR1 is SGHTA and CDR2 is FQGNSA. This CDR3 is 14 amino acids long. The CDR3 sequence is CASRQSGNPDTQYF. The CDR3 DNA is TGTGCCAGCAGACAATCCGGGAACCCAGATACGCAGTATTTT. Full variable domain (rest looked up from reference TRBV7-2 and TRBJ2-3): GAGVSQSPSNKVTEKGKDVELRCDPISGHTALYWYRQSLGQGLEFLIYFQGNSAPDKSGLPSDRFSAERTGGSVSTLTIQRTQQEDSAVYLCASRQSGNPDTQYFGPGTRLTVL.

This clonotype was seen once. The chain's CDR3 is CASSQSLMETQYF. In DNA form, the CDR3 reads TGTGCCAGCAGCCAGTCCCTAATGGAGACCCAGTACTTC. V is TRBV11-3 and J is TRBJ2-5; unclear D gene. Trimming took off 5 bases at V and 5 bases at J, with 12 bases between the two ends. This CDR3 contains 13 residues. In germline, CDR1 is SGHNT, CDR2 YENEEA.

The CDR3 region has the DNA TGTGCCAGCAGCCAGTGGGGGCAGGGGGCCACCGGGGAGCTGTTTTTT. As protein: CASSQWGQGATGELFF. V is TRBV7-2 and J is TRBJ2-2; TRBD1 aligns across 8 bases. V lost 5 bases to trimming and J lost 4 bases; unmatched junction nucleotides: 9. The CDR3 has 16 residues. Germline V gene lookup returns CDR1 SGHTA and CDR2 FQGNSA.

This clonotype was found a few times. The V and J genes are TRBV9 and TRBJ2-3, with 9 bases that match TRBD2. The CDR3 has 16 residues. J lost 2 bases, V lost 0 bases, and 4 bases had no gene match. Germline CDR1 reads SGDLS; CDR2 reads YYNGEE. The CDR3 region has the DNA TGTGCCAGCAGCGTAGAGTCTAGCGGGACCACAGATACGCAGTATTTT. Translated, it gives CASSVESSGTTDTQYF.